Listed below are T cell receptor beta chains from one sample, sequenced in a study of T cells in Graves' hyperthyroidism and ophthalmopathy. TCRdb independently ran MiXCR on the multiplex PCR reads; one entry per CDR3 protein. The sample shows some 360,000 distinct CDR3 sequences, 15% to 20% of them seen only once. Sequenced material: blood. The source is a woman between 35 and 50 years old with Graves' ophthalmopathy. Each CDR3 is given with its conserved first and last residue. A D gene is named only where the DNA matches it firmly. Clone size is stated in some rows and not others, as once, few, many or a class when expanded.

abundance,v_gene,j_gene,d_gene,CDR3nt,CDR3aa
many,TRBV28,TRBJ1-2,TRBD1,TGTGCCAGCAGCTCGTCGACAGGGGGCTATGGCTACACCTTC,CASSSSTGGYGYTF
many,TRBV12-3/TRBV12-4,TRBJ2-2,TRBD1,TGTGCCAGCAGTATCCGGGACAGGGGCGGGGAGCTGTTTTTT,CASSIRDRGGELFF
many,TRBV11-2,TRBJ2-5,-,TGTGCCAGCAGCTTAGTTATCTGGTCCAGGGAGACCCAGTACTTC,CASSLVIWSRETQYF
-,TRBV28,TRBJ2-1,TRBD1,TGTGCCAGCAGAAGGGGGCCTACTAGTGATGAGCAGTTCTTC,CASRRGPTSDEQFF
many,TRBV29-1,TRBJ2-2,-,TGCAGCGGGGCCGAAGGGTCCGGGGAGCTGTTTTTT,CSGAEGSGELFF
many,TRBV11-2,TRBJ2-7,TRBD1,TGTGCCAGCAGCTCGACAGGGGTCGTCCACGAGCAGTACTTC,CASSSTGVVHEQYF
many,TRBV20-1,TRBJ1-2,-,TGCAGTGCTAGCCCTGGGGGTAGAACTAACTATGGCTACACCTTC,CSASPGGRTNYGYTF
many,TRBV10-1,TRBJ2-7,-,TGCGCCAGCATAAGGCCCCAGGGTACAAGCTACGAGCAGTACTTC,CASIRPQGTSYEQYF
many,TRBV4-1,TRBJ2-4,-,TGCGCCAGCAGCCAGACTTTTTTAGCCAAAAACATTCAGTACTTC,CASSQTFLAKNIQYF
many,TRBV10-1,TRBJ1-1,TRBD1,TGCGCCAGCAGCCAGACAGGGCTGGGGCCAAACACTGAAGCTTTCTTT,CASSQTGLGPNTEAFF
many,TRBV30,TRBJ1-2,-,TGTGCCTGGAGTCCCCCCAGCTATGTCTACACCTTC,CAWSPPSYVYTF
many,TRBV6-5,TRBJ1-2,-,TGTGCCAGCAGTTCCGGGCGAGCGGTCGGCTACACCTTC,CASSSGRAVGYTF
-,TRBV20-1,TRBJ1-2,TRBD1,TGCAGTGCTAGAGCAGGGACAGGGTCCTATGGCTACACCTTC,CSARAGTGSYGYTF
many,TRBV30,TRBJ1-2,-,TGTGCCGGCGCCCAGGGAGGCTACACCTTC,CAGAQGGYTF
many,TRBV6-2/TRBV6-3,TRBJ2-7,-,TGTGCCAGCAGTTACCCCAGCGCCTTGTACTTC,CASSYPSALYF
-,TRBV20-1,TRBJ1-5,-,TGCAGTGTAAGTCGAACGGTAGGCAGCAATCAGCCCCAGCTTTTT,CSVSRTVGSNQPQLF
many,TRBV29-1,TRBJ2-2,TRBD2,TGCAGCGTTGCCGGGACTAGCGGGTTCGCGAACACCGGGGAGCTGTTTTTT,CSVAGTSGFANTGELFF
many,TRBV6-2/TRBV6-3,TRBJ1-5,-,TGTGCCAGCAGTTTCCCTCCCTGGGGGCAGCCCCAGCATTTT,CASSFPPWGQPQHF